Listed below are T cell receptor beta chains from one sample, sequenced in a study of ipilimumab plus nivolumab after autologous stem cell transplantation. Repertoires were generated with immunoSEQ multiplex PCR, while TCRdb's copy carries only in-frame clones and drops some. The repertoire holds about 17,000 clones, more than 65% seen once, with 10% in the top ten. The sequenced sample was PBMCs, obtained in a trial of ipilimumab plus nivolumab as post-transplant consolidation. The receptor source for this set is a male donor with diffuse large B-cell lymphoma. Each CDR3 is given with its conserved first and last residue. A D gene is named only where the DNA matches it firmly. Clone size, where shown, is once, few, many, or a class for clones that have expanded.

j_call | v_call | clone_size | d_call | cdr3_nt | cdr3_aa
TRBJ2-5 | TRBV27 | NA | TRBD1 | TGTGCCAGCAGTTCACAGGGGGCAGAGACCCAGTACTTC | CASSSQGAETQYF
TRBJ1-5 | TRBV27 | NA | TRBD1 | TGTGCCAGCAGGGAGACAGGGGGCCGGGCGATCTATCAGCCCCAGCATTTT | CASRETGGRAIYQPQHF
TRBJ2-2 | TRBV5-8 | few | TRBD1 | TGTGCCAGCAGCTTGGATCCCCGGACAGGAAGTTTTGCCGGGGAGCTGTTTTTT | CASSLDPRTGSFAGELFF
TRBJ2-1 | TRBV5-1 | NA | NA | TGCGCCAGCAGCTTGGCCGCGGGGGCCGGCTACAATGAGCAGTTCTTC | CASSLAAGAGYNEQFF
TRBJ1-1 | TRBV5-1 | NA | NA | TGCGCCAGCAGCTTCTCCCTGGATAACACTGAAGCTTTCTTT | CASSFSLDNTEAFF
TRBJ1-2 | TRBV9 | NA | TRBD1 | TGTGCCAGCAGCGTAGCTAATACCGGGACAGGGGGAAGCGGCTACACCTTC | CASSVANTGTGGSGYTF
TRBJ1-2 | TRBV7-7 | NA | NA | TGTGCTAGCAGCTTAGGGGGTGGGGGAACCCGCTATGGCTACACCTTC | CASSLGGGGTRYGYTF
TRBJ2-1 | TRBV27 | NA | TRBD1 | TGTGCCAGCAGTTCTCCGGGACAGGGGGCGCGTGAGCAGTTCTTC | CASSSPGQGAREQFF
TRBJ2-5 | TRBV27 | NA | NA | TGTGCCAGCAGTTTCTCGCGGGGCGGGGAGACCCAGTACTTC | CASSFSRGGETQYF
TRBJ2-3 | TRBV10-2 | few | TRBD2 | TGCGCCAGCAGTGTTTCGGCTAGCGGGGGATACATCTCTAGCACAGATACGCAGTATTTT | CASSVSASGGYISSTDTQYF
TRBJ1-1 | TRBV18 | NA | NA | TGTGCCAGCTCACCTCAGAAAATACGACGAGGAGTGAACACTGAAGCTTTCTTT | CASSPQKIRRGVNTEAFF
TRBJ1-2 | TRBV14 | once | NA | TGTGCCAGCAGCGACAGTAACTATGGCTACACCTTC | CASSDSNYGYTF
TRBJ2-1 | TRBV9 | NA | NA | TGTGCCAGCAGCGCAGTGGGCGGGTATGAGCAGTTCTTC | CASSAVGGYEQFF
TRBJ2-3 | TRBV13 | medium-sized | TRBD1 | TGTGCCAGCAGCTTGGACACGAACAGGGGCGGCACAGATACGCAGTATTTT | CASSLDTNRGGTDTQYF
TRBJ1-1 | TRBV10-1 | NA | NA | TGCGCCAGCGAAGAAAAGACAGGATTTAAAGCTTTCTTT | CASEEKTGFKAFF
TRBJ2-7 | TRBV4-2 | NA | NA | TGTGCCAGCAGCGGGGGTACAGGGTACGAGCAGTACTTC | CASSGGTGYEQYF
TRBJ2-1 | TRBV5-4 | NA | NA | TGTGCCAGCAGTCATCCCGAGGGAGCGAACAATGAGCAGTTCTTC | CASSHPEGANNEQFF
TRBJ1-2 | TRBV9 | NA | NA | TGTGCCAGCAGCGTAGGGGCGTCGGGGGGGGGCTATGGCTACACCTTC | CASSVGASGGGYGYTF
TRBJ1-2 | TRBV2 | NA | NA | TGTGCCAGCCACCAAGGGACCCCTGGGCCGGGAGGCTACACCTTC | CASHQGTPGPGGYTF
TRBJ1-5 | TRBV6-5 | NA | NA | TGTGCCAGCCAGATTGGGTCCGGCAATCAGCCCCAGCATTTT | CASQIGSGNQPQHF
TRBJ1-4 | TRBV10-3 | NA | NA | TGTGCCATCAGTGAGTCGAGCGGGGGGGAAAATGAAAAACTGTTTTTT | CAISESSGGENEKLFF
TRBJ1-3 | TRBV4-3 | once | TRBD1 | TGCGCCAGCAGCCCATTCCGCGGGACAGGGCCCCTTTCCTCTGGAAACACCATATATTTT | CASSPFRGTGPLSSGNTIYF
TRBJ1-3 | TRBV7-9 | NA | NA | TGTGCCAGCAGCTTAACTGGGGTGGGCTCTGGAAACACCATATATTTT | CASSLTGVGSGNTIYF
TRBJ1-4 | TRBV27 | once | NA | TGTGCCAGCAGTCCTAGACAGAGAACTAATGAAAAACTGTTTTTT | CASSPRQRTNEKLFF
TRBJ2-7 | TRBV9 | NA | NA | TGTGCCAGCAGCGTAGAACCACGCTACGAGCAGTACTTC | CASSVEPRYEQYF
TRBJ2-6 | TRBV27 | NA | NA | TGTGCCAGCAGCTCTCTTCCCCGGGACGGTTTTCGTGGGGCCAACGTCCTGACTTTC | CASSSLPRDGFRGANVLTF
TRBJ1-2 | TRBV7-6 | NA | TRBD1 | TGTGCCAGCAGCCAATCCACAGGGGAAGGCGGCTACACCTTC | CASSQSTGEGGYTF
TRBJ2-6 | TRBV6-5 | NA | NA | TGTGCCACCAGGTACCAGGCCAACGTCCTGACTTTC | CATRYQANVLTF
TRBJ2-5 | TRBV4-3 | NA | NA | TGCGCCAGCAGCCAAGTATTCCTAGCAGGGGAGACCCAGTACTTC | CASSQVFLAGETQYF
TRBJ2-7 | TRBV5-4 | NA | NA | TGTGCCAGCAGCTTGGAAGCAGATTACGAGCAGTACTTC | CASSLEADYEQYF
TRBJ2-7 | TRBV27 | NA | TRBD2 | TGTGCCAGCAGTTCTAACCGGGGGGGGTTCTCCTACGAGCAGTACTTC | CASSSNRGGFSYEQYF
TRBJ1-1 | TRBV18 | NA | NA | TGTGCCAGCTCACCCACCTCCCAAGGTGGGAACACTGAAGCTTTCTTT | CASSPTSQGGNTEAFF
TRBJ2-3 | TRBV5-4 | NA | TRBD2 | TGTGCCAGCAGCTTGGAGCGGGGCCGCACAGATACGCAGTATTTT | CASSLERGRTDTQYF
TRBJ1-4 | TRBV19 | NA | TRBD1 | TGTGCCAGTAGTCCACGAACAGGGGAGGAAAAACTGTTTTTT | CASSPRTGEEKLFF
TRBJ1-2 | TRBV4-1 | few | TRBD1 | TGCGCCAGCAGCCCGGGACAGGGGGGTCGGAGAGGCTATGGCTACACCTTC | CASSPGQGGRRGYGYTF
TRBJ1-2 | TRBV27 | NA | TRBD1 | TGTGCCAGCAGCAGGACAGGGGTCTATGGCTACACCTTC | CASSRTGVYGYTF
TRBJ2-1 | TRBV18 | NA | TRBD2 | TGTGCCAGCTCATCCATAGCGGGGGGGCTGGATGAGCAGTTCTTC | CASSSIAGGLDEQFF
TRBJ1-1 | TRBV5-1 | NA | NA | TGCGCCAGCAGCGAGGACATCGTCGATGAAGCTTTCTTT | CASSEDIVDEAFF
TRBJ1-1 | TRBV27 | NA | NA | TGTGCCAGCAGTTTAGATATGCCAGTGAACACTGAAGCTTTCTTT | CASSLDMPVNTEAFF
TRBJ1-2 | TRBV30 | NA | TRBD1 | TGTGCCTGGAGTCGACAGGGAAACTATGGCTACACCTTC | CAWSRQGNYGYTF
TRBJ2-2 | TRBV6-1 | NA | TRBD2 | TGTGCCAGCAGTGACCACCCTAGCGGGGGAACCGGGGAGCTGTTTTTT | CASSDHPSGGTGELFF
TRBJ2-7 | TRBV2 | NA | NA | TGTGCCAGCAGTGTGATTAGCTACGAGCAGTACTTC | CASSVISYEQYF
TRBJ2-5 | TRBV2 | once | NA | TGTGCCAGCAGTGAGCCAGGAGCGGAGACCCAGTACTTC | CASSEPGAETQYF
TRBJ2-5 | TRBV4-3 | NA | TRBD1 | TGCGCCAGCAGCCGGCCCGACAGGGATCGAGAGACCCAGTACTTC | CASSRPDRDRETQYF
TRBJ2-7 | TRBV7-2 | once | NA | TGTGCCAGCAGCTTAGCGGTCGGGGGACTCTACGAGCAGTACTTC | CASSLAVGGLYEQYF
TRBJ2-3 | TRBV7-3 | NA | NA | TGTGCCAGCAGCTTTACGCCTAACCGACCCACAGATACGCAGTATTTT | CASSFTPNRPTDTQYF
TRBJ2-7 | TRBV6-5 | medium-sized | NA | TGTGCCAGTTCGGGGGAAGCCTACGAGCAGTACTTC | CASSGEAYEQYF
TRBJ2-5 | TRBV7-2 | NA | NA | TGTGCCAGCAGTTCGGACCTAAAAGAGACCCAGTACTTC | CASSSDLKETQYF
TRBJ2-3 | TRBV7-9 | NA | NA | TGTGCCAGCAGCTCTCTTGGGGGAGCTAGTGATACAGATACGCAGTATTTT | CASSSLGGASDTDTQYF
TRBJ2-7 | TRBV5-1 | once | TRBD1 | TGCGCCAGCAGCTTGGGGGGGACAGGTCTTTACGAGCAGTACTTC | CASSLGGTGLYEQYF
TRBJ2-5 | TRBV27 | NA | TRBD2 | TGTGCCAGCAGTCCCCATAGCGGGGGAGCCCAAGAGACCCAGTACTTC | CASSPHSGGAQETQYF
TRBJ2-1 | TRBV7-6 | NA | NA | TGTGCCAGCAGCTTAGTGAAAGGGGAGAGGCAGTTCTTC | CASSLVKGERQFF
TRBJ2-3 | TRBV7-7 | NA | TRBD1 | TGTGCCAGCAGCGGCGGACAGGGCCCCACAGATACGCAGTATTTT | CASSGGQGPTDTQYF
TRBJ1-2 | TRBV18 | NA | NA | TGTGCCAGCTCACTGCTTGGTGTACCTAACTATGGCTACACCTTC | CASSLLGVPNYGYTF